This TCR beta chain was retrieved from a study of blood T cell repertoires in COVID-19. Study-wide context: The origin of the acute and convalescent COVID-19 samples was the United States, Italy and Spain.

The study assigned cohorts using participant-reported clinical history. Either two negative PCRs, clearance, or symptom resolution qualified Cohort 3 donors as recovered. J was trimmed by 3 bases and V by 3 bases; bases with no gene match: 11. Germline V gene data show CDR1 as LGHDT and CDR2 as YNNKEL (reference sequence). CDR3 size: 19 residues. In the study's own analysis: Reference gene primer amplification in the assay estimated nucleated cell counts. Only in-frame clones appear in the TCRdb table, and some are missing; sequencing was by immunoSEQ multiplex PCR. V and J calls and clone size are as listed in that table; D and trimming were resolved from the DNA. The sample includes about 160,000 clones, roughly 90% seen only once; the top ten take 6.5% to 8%.

The chain combines TRBV3-1 (or the pseudogene TRBV3-2) with TRBJ2-3, with 14 nucleotides matching TRBD2. The source is a woman between 50 and 59 years old who had recovered from COVID-19. The sequenced sample was PBMCs or T cells enriched from blood (not recorded which). Here the CDR3 DNA reads TGTGCCAGCAGCCACCAAAGACTAGCGGGGGGGTCACGGACAGATACGCAGTATTTT. It encodes CASSHQRLAGGSRTDTQYF.